The clone carrying this TCR beta chain has ten or more counts. What it binds is unknown. The entry originates in a study of regulatory T cells in long-lasting Graves disease. Findings and limits, study-wide: Persistent disease preferred TRBV28, TRBJ1-2 and TRBJ2-5.

Documented time point: persistent/refractory GD, antithyroid drugs over 5 years with positive TRAb. The authors made the TCR library using RNA they extracted from PBMCs. By American Thyroid Association guidelines, Graves' disease was diagnosed in the cohort. The CDR3 extends over 13 amino acids. The junction had 2 bases not matched to a gene; V was cut back by 1 base and J by 6 bases. Germline V gene data show CDR1 as LGHDT and CDR2 as YNNKEL (reference sequence). Researchers made TCR beta libraries by using iRepertoire HTBI primers and running Arm-PCR on CDR3 regions. Authors' data handling: In the combined samples, under 80 TRBV and 11 to 15 TRBJ segments were identified. TCRdb fed the multiplex PCR reads into MiXCR, producing one record per CDR3 protein. In this record, the V and J calls reflect TCRdb's handling and not the investigators' own analysis. The table has 350,000 to 500,000 distinct CDR3 sequences, roughly a fifth seen once.

This sequence originates from a female donor with Graves disease. The chain carries TRBV3-1 and TRBJ1-2, with 7 bases lining up with TRBD1. This sample comprised peripheral blood mononuclear cells (PBMCs), obtained when the disease was refractory, from a patient treated with antithyroid drugs. The CDR3 sequence: CASSQGQGDGYTF. Here the CDR3 DNA reads TGTGCCAGCAGCCAAGGACAGGGCGATGGCTACACCTTC.